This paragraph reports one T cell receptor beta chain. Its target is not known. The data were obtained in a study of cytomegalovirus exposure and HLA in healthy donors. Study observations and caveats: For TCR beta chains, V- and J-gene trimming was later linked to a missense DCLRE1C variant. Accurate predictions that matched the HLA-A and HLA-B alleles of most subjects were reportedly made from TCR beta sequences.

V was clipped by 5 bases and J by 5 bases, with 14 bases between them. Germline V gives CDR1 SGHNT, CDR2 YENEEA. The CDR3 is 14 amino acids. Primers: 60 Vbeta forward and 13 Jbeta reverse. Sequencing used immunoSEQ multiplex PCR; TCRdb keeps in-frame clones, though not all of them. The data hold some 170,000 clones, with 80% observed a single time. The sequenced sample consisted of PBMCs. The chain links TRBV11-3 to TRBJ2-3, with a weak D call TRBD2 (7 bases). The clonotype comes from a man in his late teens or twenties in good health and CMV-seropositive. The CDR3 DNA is TGTGCCAGCAGCCAAACTAGGGGGGGAGATACGCAGTATTTT. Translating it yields CASSQTRGGDTQYF.